This T cell receptor (beta chain) was sequenced in a study of shared clonotypes between healthy human individuals. This table comes from immunoSEQ multiplex PCR, and its TCRdb copy is limited to in-frame clones, with some not included. The sample records around 2.1 million clones, about 94% being singletons. Germline V lookup: CDR1 SGHVS, CDR2 FQNEAQ. V lost 5 bases, J lost 0 bases, and 8 bases lay in between. The CDR3 extends over 14 amino acids. Sequenced sample: naive CD4+ T cells sorted from blood. Subset meaning: CD45RA+ positively selected. J is TRBJ1-3 and V is TRBV7-8; the D is unclear. The sequence came from a young man in good health. DNA of the CDR3: TGTGCCAGCAGCCCCCGGAGCTCTGGAAACACCATATATTTT. Translating it yields CASSPRSSGNTIYF.